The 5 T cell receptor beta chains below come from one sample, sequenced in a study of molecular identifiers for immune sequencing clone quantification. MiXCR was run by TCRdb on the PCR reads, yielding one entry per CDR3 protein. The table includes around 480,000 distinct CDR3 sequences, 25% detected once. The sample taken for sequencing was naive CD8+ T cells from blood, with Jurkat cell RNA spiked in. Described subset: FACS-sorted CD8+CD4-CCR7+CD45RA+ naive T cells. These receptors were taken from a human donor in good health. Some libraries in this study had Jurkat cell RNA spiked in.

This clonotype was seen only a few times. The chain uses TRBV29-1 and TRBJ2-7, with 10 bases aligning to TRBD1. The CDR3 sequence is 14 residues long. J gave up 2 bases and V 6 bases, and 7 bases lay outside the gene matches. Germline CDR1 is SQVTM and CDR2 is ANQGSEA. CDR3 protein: CSVGGQGKPYEQYF. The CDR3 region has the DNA TGCAGCGTCGGGGGACAGGGGAAACCCTACGAGCAGTACTTC.

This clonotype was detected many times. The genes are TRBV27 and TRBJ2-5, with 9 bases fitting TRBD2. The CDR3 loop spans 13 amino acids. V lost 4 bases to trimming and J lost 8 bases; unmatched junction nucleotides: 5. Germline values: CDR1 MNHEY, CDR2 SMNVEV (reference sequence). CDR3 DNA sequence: TGTGCCAGCAGTTCCGGGACTAGCTATACCCAGTACTTC. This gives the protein CASSSGTSYTQYF.

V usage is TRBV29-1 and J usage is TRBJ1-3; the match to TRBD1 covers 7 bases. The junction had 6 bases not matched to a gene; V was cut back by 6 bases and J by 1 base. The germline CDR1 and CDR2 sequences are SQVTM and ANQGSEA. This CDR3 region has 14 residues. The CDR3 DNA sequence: TGCAGCGTACAAACAGGGGAGTCTGGAAACACCATATATTTT. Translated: CSVQTGESGNTIYF.

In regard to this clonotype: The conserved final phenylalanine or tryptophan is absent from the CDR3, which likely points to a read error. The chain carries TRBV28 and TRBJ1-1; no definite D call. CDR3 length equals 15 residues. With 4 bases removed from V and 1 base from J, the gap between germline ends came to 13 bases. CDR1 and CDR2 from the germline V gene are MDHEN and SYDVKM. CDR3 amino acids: CASSWRGKTNTEAFL. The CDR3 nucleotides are TGTGCCAGCAGTTGGCGGGGAAAGACGAACACTGAAGCTTTCCTT.

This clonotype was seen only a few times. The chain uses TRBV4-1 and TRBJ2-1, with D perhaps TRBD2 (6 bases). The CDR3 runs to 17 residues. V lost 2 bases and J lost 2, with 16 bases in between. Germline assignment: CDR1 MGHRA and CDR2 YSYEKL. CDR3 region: CASSQPPGLTPYNEQFF. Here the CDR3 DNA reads TGCGCCAGCAGCCAACCTCCGGGACTCACGCCCTACAATGAGCAGTTCTTC.